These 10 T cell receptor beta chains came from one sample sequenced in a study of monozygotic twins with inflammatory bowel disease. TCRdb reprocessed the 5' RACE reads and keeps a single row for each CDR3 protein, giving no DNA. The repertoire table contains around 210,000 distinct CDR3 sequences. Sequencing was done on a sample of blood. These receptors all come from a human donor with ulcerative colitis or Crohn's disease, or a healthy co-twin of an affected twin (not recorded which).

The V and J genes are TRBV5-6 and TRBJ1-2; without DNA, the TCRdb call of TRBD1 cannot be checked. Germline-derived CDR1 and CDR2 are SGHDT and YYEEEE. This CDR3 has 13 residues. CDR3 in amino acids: CASSETGYYCYTF.

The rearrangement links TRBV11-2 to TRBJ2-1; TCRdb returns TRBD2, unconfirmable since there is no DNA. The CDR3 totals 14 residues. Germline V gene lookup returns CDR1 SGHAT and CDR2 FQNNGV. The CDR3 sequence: CASSSGLRANERFF.

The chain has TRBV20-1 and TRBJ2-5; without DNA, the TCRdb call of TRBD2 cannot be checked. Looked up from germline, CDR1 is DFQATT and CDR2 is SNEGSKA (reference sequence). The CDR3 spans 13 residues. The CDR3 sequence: CSALAGGQETQYF.

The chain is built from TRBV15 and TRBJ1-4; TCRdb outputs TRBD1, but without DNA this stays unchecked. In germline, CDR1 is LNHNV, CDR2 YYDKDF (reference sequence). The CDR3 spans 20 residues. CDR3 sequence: CATSREGLSKGRATNEKLFF.

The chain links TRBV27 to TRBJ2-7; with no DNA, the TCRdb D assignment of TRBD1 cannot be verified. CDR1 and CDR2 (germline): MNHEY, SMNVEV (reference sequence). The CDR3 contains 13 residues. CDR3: CASSTGPPLEQYF.

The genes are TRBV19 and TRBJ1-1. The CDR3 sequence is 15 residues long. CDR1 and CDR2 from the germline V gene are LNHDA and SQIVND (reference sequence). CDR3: CATVDRGRMNTEAFF.

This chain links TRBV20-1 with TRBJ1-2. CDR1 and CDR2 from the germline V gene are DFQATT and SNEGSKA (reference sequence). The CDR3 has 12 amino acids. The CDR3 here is CSAPTSTPGYTF.

The CDR3 is CASSWGIAKNIQYF. This sequence joins TRBV28 and TRBJ2-4. The CDR3 is made up of 14 amino acids. Germline CDR1 reads MDHEN; CDR2 reads SYDVKM.

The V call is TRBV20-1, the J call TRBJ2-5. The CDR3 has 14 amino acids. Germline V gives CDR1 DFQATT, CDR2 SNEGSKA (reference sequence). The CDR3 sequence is CSARVIAVGETQYF.

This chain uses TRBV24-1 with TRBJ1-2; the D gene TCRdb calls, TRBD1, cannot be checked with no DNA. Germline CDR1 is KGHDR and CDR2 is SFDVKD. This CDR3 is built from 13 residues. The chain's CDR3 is CATSDSGNYGYTF.